This entry lists 19 T cell receptor beta chains sequenced from one sample in a study of blood T cell repertoires in COVID-19. Sequenced by immunoSEQ multiplex PCR; TCRdb stores in-frame clones only, minus some. The top ten hold around 4.2% of the sample, which has about 120,000 clones, around 85% seen once. Input material: peripheral blood. Source of these receptors: a man aged 55-75 years with acute or convalescent COVID-19.

This clone was counted ten times or more. The chain uses TRBV19 and TRBJ2-6, with 7 nucleotides matching TRBD1. The CDR3 has 16 residues. V lost 6 bases, J lost 4 bases, and 9 bases stayed unmatched. Germline CDR1 and CDR2: LNHDA and SQIVND (reference sequence). The CDR3 sequence: CASSTYTGAGANVLTF. The CDR3 DNA is TGTGCCAGTAGCACCTATACAGGGGCAGGGGCCAACGTCCTGACTTTC. Complete variable domain (other parts from reference TRBV19 and TRBJ2-6): DGGITQSPKYLFRKEGQNVTLSCEQNLNHDAMYWYRQDPGQGLRLIYYSQIVNDFQKGDIAEGYSVSREKKESFPLTVTSAQKNPTAFYLCASSTYTGAGANVLTFGAGSRLTVL.

The genes are TRBV15 and TRBJ2-5, with 8 bases lining up with TRBD2. The germline V gene has CDR1 LNHNV and CDR2 YYDKDF (reference sequence). The V gene end was trimmed by 4 bases and the J gene end by 5 bases; junction bases not matched to a gene: 9. This CDR3 is 15 amino acids long. Here the CDR3 DNA reads TGTGCCACCAGCAAGAGGGGCGGGGGGTCGGAGACCCAGTACTTC. Protein product: CATSKRGGGSETQYF.

This clone was recorded only once. CDR3 sequence reads: CASSPNRGLGDGYTF. As DNA, the CDR3 is TGTGCCAGCAGTCCTAACAGGGGGCTGGGAGATGGCTACACCTTC. The V and J genes are TRBV27 and TRBJ1-2; 9 bases agree with TRBD1. The CDR3 sequence is 15 residues long. In germline, CDR1 is MNHEY, CDR2 SMNVEV (reference sequence). V lost 5 bases and J lost 6; bases outside the gene matches: 10.

J is TRBJ1-1 and V is TRBV7-2; D might be TRBD1 (6 bases). V dropped 3 bases and J dropped 0 bases, with 11 bases sitting between them. Germline V gene sequence: CDR1 SGHTA, CDR2 FQGNSA. The CDR3 has 15 residues. In DNA form, the CDR3 reads TGTGCCAGCAGCTTGGGGACACTTATGAACACTGAAGCTTTCTTT. Its translation is CASSLGTLMNTEAFF.

The rearrangement uses TRBV6-1 and TRBJ1-1, with TRBD1 matching 7 bases. The germline CDR1 and CDR2 sequences are MNHNS and SASEGT. This CDR3 spans 17 amino acids. V was pared by 3 bases and J by 7 bases, with 17 bases of the junction left unmatched. For the CDR3, the DNA is TGTGCCAGCAGTGAGGATGACAGGGCCGGAAGCACTCATGAAGCTTTCTTT. Its translation is CASSEDDRAGSTHEAFF.

The chain carries TRBV19 and TRBJ2-2; D is perhaps TRBD1 (6 bases). The CDR3 spans 16 residues. Trimming left V 7 bases short and J 3 bases short, with 18 bases between. Germline V gene data show CDR1 as LNHDA and CDR2 as SQIVND (reference sequence). The CDR3 DNA follows: TGTGCCAGTACCCGGCGGCTGGGGGCCGACACCGGGGAGCTGTTTTTT. It yields the protein CASTRRLGADTGELFF.

This chain connects TRBV19 to TRBJ1-5, with 7 bases lining up with TRBD1. The CDR3 runs to 12 residues. Germline trimming cut 5 bases from V and 8 bases from J; bases unmatched to any gene: 3. CDR1 and CDR2 from the germline V gene are LNHDA and SQIVND (reference sequence). The CDR3 nucleotides are TGTGCCAGTAGTGGACAGGACAAGCCCCAGCATTTT. The encoded protein is CASSGQDKPQHF.

The chain recombines TRBV19 with TRBJ2-4, with a tentative D call TRBD2 (7 bases). The CDR3 runs to 15 residues. Germline V gene lookup returns CDR1 LNHDA and CDR2 SQIVND (reference sequence). V was clipped by 5 bases and J by 0 bases, with 11 bases between them. The CDR3 coding sequence is TGTGCCAGTAGTGGGGGGGGCCTAGCCAAAAACATTCAGTACTTC. It translates to CASSGGGLAKNIQYF.

V is TRBV7-9 and J is TRBJ1-2; TRBD1 matches 7 bases. There are 14 residues in the CDR3. V lost 4 bases and J lost 4; bases outside the gene matches: 6. The germline CDR1 and CDR2 sequences are SEHNR and FQNEAQ (reference sequence). The CDR3 sequence: CASSSGQEAYGYTF. The CDR3 nucleotides read TGTGCCAGCAGCTCCGGACAGGAAGCCTATGGCTACACCTTC.

The chain employs TRBV10-2 and TRBJ2-1, with a tentative D call TRBD2 (7 bases). The V gene lost 5 bases and the J gene lost 5 bases, with 13 bases spanning the gap. The CDR3 runs to 14 residues. The V gene's germline CDR1 is WSHSY and CDR2 SAAADI. CDR3 protein: CASSRGGVNNEQFF. Here the CDR3 DNA reads TGCGCCAGCAGTCGCGGGGGCGTCAACAATGAGCAGTTCTTC.

J is TRBJ2-7 and V is TRBV7-9; tentative D call: TRBD1 (5 bases). The ends were cut back, 7 bases at V and 2 bases at J, with 18 bases in the middle. Per germline, CDR1 SEHNR and CDR2 FQNEAQ (reference sequence). This CDR3 region has 15 residues. The chain's CDR3 is CASIPDGAATYEQYF. CDR3 sequence (DNA): TGTGCCAGCATCCCCGATGGGGCAGCCACCTACGAGCAGTACTTC.

The chain combines TRBV24-1 with TRBJ2-2; a weak D match, TRBD1 (6 bases). CDR3 size: 12 residues. Germline V CDR1 and CDR2: KGHDR, SFDVKD. The V end lost 10 bases, the J end lost 5 bases, and 10 bases lay between the germline ends. CDR3 amino acids: CATQGETGELFF. CDR3 bases: TGTGCCACACAGGGCGAAACCGGGGAGCTGTTTTTT.

The DNA of the CDR3 is TGTGCCAGCAGTTTAATGACAGACGGGGAGCTGTTTTTT. The encoded protein is CASSLMTDGELFF. The chain recombines TRBV12-3 or TRBV12-4 with TRBJ2-2, with D perhaps matching TRBD1 (5 bases). This CDR3 contains 13 residues. V was trimmed by 2 bases and J by 7 bases, leaving 8 bases between them.

The chain carries TRBV7-9 and TRBJ2-1; D is unresolved. The CDR3 has 18 residues. Trimming took off 5 bases at V and 0 bases at J, with 20 bases between the two ends. Germline V gene sequence: CDR1 SEHNR, CDR2 FQNEAQ (reference sequence). The CDR3 nucleotides are TGTGCCAGCAGCCCCCAGAGAGGCCAAGCAGACTCCTACAATGAGCAGTTCTTC. Translation gives CASSPQRGQADSYNEQFF.

This clone showed up just once. The J gene is TRBJ1-6, the V gene TRBV27, with TRBD1 matching 7 bases. The V gene end was trimmed by 6 bases and the J gene end by 8 bases; junction bases not matched to a gene: 13. CDR3 length: 16 residues. Germline V lookup: CDR1 MNHEY, CDR2 SMNVEV (reference sequence). CDR3: CASSTLTPGGYSPLHF. In nucleotides, the CDR3 is TGTGCCAGCAGCACTTTAACCCCAGGGGGTTATTCACCCCTCCACTTT.

This chain links TRBV5-1 with TRBJ2-5, with a possible D match to TRBD2 (6 bases). Trimming took 3 bases from V and 1 from J, leaving 10 bases between them. The germline gives CDR1 SGHRS, CDR2 YFSETQ. This CDR3 is built from 14 residues. The CDR3 sequence: CASSSGRTQETQYF. The CDR3 DNA reads TGCGCCAGCAGCTCAGGGAGGACCCAAGAGACCCAGTACTTC.

For this clone: The same CDR3 also results from other DNA sequences found in this sample. The CDR3, as DNA: TGTGCCAGCAGTTACGGCAGGGATAATTCACCCCTCCACTTT. This codes for CASSYGRDNSPLHF. This rearrangement joins TRBV6-5 to TRBJ1-6; D possibly corresponds to TRBD1 (5 bases). CDR3 length equals 14 residues. Germline V CDR1 and CDR2: MNHEY, SVGAGI. Trimming removed 2 bases at V and 5 bases at J, with 7 bases between.

The chain links TRBV9 to TRBJ2-1, with 15 bases lining up with TRBD2. The V and J ends lost 3 bases and 7 bases, in that order; junction bases with no gene match: 11. From germline, CDR1 is SGDLS and CDR2 YYNGEE. This CDR3 contains 18 residues. The CDR3 region is CASSDSGTSGRFYNEQFF. The CDR3 coding sequence is TGTGCCAGCAGCGACTCCGGGACTAGCGGGAGGTTCTATAATGAGCAGTTCTTC. Looking up the rest from reference TRBV9 and TRBJ2-1 gives the full variable domain: DSGVTQTPKHLITATGQRVTLRCSPRSGDLSVYWYQQSLDQGLQFLIQYYNGEERAKGNILERFSAQQFPDLHSELNLSSLELGDSALYFCASSDSGTSGRFYNEQFFGPGTRLTVL.

The chain has TRBV19 and TRBJ1-5; TRBD1 matches 7 bases. The CDR3 consists of 13 residues. Trimming cost V 8 bases and J 4 bases; bases outside gene matches: 5. CDR1 and CDR2 (germline): LNHDA, SQIVND (reference sequence). The CDR3 reads CASSATGNQPQHF. The DNA for the CDR3 is TGTGCCAGTTCTGCGACAGGGAATCAGCCCCAGCATTTT.